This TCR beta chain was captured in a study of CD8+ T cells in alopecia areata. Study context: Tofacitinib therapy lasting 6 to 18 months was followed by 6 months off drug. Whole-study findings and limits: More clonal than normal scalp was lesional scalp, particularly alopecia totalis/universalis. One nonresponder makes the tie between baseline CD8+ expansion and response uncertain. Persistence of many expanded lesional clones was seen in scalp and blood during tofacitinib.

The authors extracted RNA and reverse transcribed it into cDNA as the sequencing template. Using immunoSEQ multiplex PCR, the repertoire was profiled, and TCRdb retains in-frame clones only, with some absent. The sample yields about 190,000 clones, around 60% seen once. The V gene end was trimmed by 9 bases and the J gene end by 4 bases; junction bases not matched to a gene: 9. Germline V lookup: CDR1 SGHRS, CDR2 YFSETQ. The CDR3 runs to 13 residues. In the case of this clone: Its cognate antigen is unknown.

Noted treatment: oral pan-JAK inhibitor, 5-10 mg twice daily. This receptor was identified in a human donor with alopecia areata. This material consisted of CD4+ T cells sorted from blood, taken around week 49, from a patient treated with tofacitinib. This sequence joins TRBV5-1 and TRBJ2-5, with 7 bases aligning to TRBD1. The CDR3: CATRDRDAETQYF. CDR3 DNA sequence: TGCGCCACCCGGGACAGAGATGCAGAGACCCAGTACTTC. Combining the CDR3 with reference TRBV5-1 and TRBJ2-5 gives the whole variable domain KAGVTQTPRYLIKTRGQQVTLSCSPISGHRSVSWYQQTPGQGLQFLFEYFSETQRNKGNFPGRFSGRQFSNSRSEMNVSTLELGDSALYLCATRDRDAETQYFGPGTRLLVL.